This T cell receptor (beta chain) is drawn from a study of cytomegalovirus exposure and HLA in healthy donors. PCR amplification relied on 60 Vbeta primers (plus 13 Jbeta primers). The repertoire was sequenced with immunoSEQ multiplex PCR; TCRdb's copy has only in-frame clones and lacks some. The sample lists fewer than 200,000 clones, around 80% occurring once. Germline lookup yields CDR1 MDHEN and CDR2 SYDVKM. This CDR3 comprises 14 residues. Trimming stripped 5 bases from V and 3 bases from J, with 10 bases between. The rearrangement uses TRBV28 and TRBJ1-4; no definite D call. The sequence was obtained from a female donor in good health and CMV-seronegative. Material for sequencing was PBMCs. The CDR3 bases are TGTGCCAGCAGTCCCCTGTTCTCTAATGAAAAACTGTTTTTT. Translation gives CASSPLFSNEKLFF.